This entry describes one T cell receptor beta chain. Antigen specificity is unknown. This entry comes from a study of T cells after posttransplantation cyclophosphamide. Study conclusions and caveats: Blood and skin or GI T cell repertoires showed limited TRB overlap. Donor-recipient repertoire similarity was low at 1-2 months, rising over year one. Recipient CMV seropositivity and CMV reactivation strongly tracked TRB clonality.

CDR3 size: 18 residues. Trimming stripped 4 bases from V and 0 bases from J, with 20 bases between. Germline V gives CDR1 LGHNA, CDR2 YNFKEQ. Cyclophosphamide on days +3 and +4 followed busulfan-fludarabine conditioning and a marrow graft. Sequenced by immunoSEQ multiplex PCR; TCRdb stores in-frame clones only, minus some. There are 5,000 to 5,500 clones in the sample, none observed a single time. This sequence joins TRBV4-2 and TRBJ2-3; weak D call: TRBD2 (5 bases). The sample was PBMCs, taken after allogeneic stem cell transplant with posttransplant cyclophosphamide. The TCR was taken from a female patient between 30 and 40 years old who received an allogeneic stem cell transplant from an unrelated donor, was CMV-positive, and had acute and chronic GVHD. The T cells may partly be graft donor cells. CDR3 amino acids: CASSRPTGSGRSTDTQYF. Written as DNA, the CDR3 is TGTGCCAGCAGCCGCCCTACTGGGAGCGGCCGGAGCACAGATACGCAGTATTTT.